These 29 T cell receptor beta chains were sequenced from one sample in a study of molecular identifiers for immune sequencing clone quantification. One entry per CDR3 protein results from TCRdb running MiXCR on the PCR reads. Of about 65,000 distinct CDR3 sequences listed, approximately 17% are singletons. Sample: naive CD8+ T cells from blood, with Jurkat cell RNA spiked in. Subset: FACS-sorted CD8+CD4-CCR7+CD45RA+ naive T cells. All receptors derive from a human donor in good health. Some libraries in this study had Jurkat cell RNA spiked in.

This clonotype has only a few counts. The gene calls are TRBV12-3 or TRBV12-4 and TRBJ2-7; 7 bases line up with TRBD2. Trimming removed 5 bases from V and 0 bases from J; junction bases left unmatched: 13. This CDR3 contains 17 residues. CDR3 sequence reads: CASSSPWSGESSYEQYF. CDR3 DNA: TGTGCCAGCAGTAGCCCCTGGAGCGGGGAAAGCTCCTACGAGCAGTACTTC.

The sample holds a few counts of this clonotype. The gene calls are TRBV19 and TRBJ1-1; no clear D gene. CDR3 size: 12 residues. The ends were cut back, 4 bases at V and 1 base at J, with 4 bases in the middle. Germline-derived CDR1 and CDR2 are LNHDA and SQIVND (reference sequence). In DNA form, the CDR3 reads TGTGCCAGTAGTAATAGGAACACTGAAGCTTTCTTT. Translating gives CASSNRNTEAFF.

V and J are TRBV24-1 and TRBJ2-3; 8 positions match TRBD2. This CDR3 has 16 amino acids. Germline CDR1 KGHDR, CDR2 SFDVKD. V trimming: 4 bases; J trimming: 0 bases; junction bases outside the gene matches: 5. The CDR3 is CATSEPGLASTDTQYF. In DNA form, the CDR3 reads TGTGCCACCAGTGAACCCGGACTAGCTAGCACAGATACGCAGTATTTT.

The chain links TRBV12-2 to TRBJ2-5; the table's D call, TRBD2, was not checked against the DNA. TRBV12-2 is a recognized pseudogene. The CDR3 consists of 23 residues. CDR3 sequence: CASRFSPEREPPYVSGPQETQYF. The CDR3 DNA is TGTGCAAGTCGCTTCAGCCCTGAACGCGAACCTCCCTATGTTTCAGGGCCCCAAGAGACCCAGTACTTC.

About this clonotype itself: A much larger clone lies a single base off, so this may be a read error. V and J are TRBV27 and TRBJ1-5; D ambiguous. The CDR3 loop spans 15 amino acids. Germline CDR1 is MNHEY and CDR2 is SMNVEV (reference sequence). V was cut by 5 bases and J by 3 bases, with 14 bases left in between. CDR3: CASSLVGRVNQPQHF. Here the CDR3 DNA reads TGTGCCAGCAGTCTCGTGGGGAGGGTCAATCAGCCCCAGCATTTT.

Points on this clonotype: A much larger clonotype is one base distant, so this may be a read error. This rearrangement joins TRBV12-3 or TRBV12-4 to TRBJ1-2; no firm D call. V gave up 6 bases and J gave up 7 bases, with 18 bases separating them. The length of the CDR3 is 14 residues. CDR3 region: CASSLEPGPFGYTF. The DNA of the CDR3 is TGTGCCAGCAGCCTAGAGCCTGGTCCATTTGGCTACACCTTC.

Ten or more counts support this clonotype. The CDR3 region is CASSLGYSTWNTEAFF. The CDR3 nucleotides read TGTGCCAGCAGTTTAGGCTACAGCACTTGGAACACTGAAGCTTTCTTT. This sequence joins TRBV28 and TRBJ1-1, with D unresolved. There are 16 residues in the CDR3. The germline CDR1 and CDR2 sequences are MDHEN and SYDVKM. Trimming removed 2 bases from V and 1 base from J, with 14 bases in between.

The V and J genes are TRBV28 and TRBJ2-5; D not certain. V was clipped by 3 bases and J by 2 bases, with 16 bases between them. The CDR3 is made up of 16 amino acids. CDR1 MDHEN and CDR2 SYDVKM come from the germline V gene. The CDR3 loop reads CASSFLTISLQETQYF. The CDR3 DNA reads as TGTGCCAGCAGTTTCCTTACAATTAGTCTGCAAGAGACCCAGTACTTC.

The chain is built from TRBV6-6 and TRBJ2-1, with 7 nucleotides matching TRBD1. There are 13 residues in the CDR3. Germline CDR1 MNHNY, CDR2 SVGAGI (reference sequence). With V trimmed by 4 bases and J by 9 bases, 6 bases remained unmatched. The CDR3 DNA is TGTGCCAGCAGTTTCGGGACAGTCACTGAGCAGTTCTTC. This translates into CASSFGTVTEQFF.

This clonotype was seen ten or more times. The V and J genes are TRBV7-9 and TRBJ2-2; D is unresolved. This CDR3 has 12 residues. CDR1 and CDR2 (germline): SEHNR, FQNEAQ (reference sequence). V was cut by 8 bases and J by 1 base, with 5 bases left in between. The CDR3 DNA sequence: TGTGCCAGCCGGCAGAACACCGGGGAGCTGTTTTTT. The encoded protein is CASRQNTGELFF.

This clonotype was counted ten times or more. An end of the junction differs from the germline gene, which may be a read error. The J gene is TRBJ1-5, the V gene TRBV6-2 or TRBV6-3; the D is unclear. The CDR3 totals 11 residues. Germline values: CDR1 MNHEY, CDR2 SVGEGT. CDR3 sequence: CAGSSGQPQHF. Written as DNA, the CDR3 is TGTGCCGGCAGCAGCGGTCAGCCCCAGCATTTT.

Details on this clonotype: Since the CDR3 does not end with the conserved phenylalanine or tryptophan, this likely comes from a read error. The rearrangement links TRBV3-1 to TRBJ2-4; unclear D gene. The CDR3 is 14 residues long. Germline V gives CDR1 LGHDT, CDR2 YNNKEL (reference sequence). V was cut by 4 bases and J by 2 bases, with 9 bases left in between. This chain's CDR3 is CASSRSSPKNIQYS. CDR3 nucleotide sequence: TGTGCCAGCAGCCGGAGCTCTCCCAAAAACATTCAGTACTCC.

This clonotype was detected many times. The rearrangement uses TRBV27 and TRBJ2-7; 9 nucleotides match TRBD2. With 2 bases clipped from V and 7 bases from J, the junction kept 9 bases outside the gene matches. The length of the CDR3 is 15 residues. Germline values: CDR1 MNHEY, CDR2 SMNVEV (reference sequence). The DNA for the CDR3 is TGTGCCAGCAGTTTAGTTTCTGGACTAGCGACGGAGCAGTACTTC. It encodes CASSLVSGLATEQYF.

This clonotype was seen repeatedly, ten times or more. This chain's CDR3 is CASSPGQGITDTQYF. For the CDR3, the DNA is TGTGCCAGCAGTCCGGGACAGGGAATCACAGATACGCAGTATTTT. This rearrangement joins TRBV27 to TRBJ2-3, with 9 bases identical to TRBD1. The trim removed 5 bases at V and 2 bases at J, leaving 5 bases unmatched. CDR3 length: 15 amino acids. Germline V gives CDR1 MNHEY, CDR2 SMNVEV (reference sequence).

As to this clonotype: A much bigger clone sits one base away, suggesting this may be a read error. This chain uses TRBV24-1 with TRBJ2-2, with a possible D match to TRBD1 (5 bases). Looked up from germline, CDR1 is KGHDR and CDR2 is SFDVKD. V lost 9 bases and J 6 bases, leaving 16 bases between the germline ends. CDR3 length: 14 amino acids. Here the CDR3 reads CATCGASSPGELFF. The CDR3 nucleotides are TGTGCCACCTGTGGGGCCAGTTCCCCCGGGGAGCTGTTTTTT.

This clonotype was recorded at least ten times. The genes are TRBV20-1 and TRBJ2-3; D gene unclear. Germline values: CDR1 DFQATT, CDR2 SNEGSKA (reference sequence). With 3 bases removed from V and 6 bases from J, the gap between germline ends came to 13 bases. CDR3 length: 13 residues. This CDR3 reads CSASAFIGDTQYF. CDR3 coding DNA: TGCAGTGCTAGTGCGTTTATCGGGGATACGCAGTATTTT.

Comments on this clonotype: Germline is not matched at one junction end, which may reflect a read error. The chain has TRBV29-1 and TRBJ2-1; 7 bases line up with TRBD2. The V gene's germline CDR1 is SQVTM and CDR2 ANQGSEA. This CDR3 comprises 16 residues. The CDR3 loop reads CSAVSISLADYNERFF. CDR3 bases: TGCAGCGCTGTATCTATTTCTCTAGCGGACTACAATGAGCGGTTCTTC.

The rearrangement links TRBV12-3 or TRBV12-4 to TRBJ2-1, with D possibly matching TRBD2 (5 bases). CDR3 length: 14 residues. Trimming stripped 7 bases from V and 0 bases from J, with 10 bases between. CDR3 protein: CASTGIASYNEQFF. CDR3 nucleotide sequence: TGTGCCAGCACCGGGATAGCCTCCTACAATGAGCAGTTCTTC.

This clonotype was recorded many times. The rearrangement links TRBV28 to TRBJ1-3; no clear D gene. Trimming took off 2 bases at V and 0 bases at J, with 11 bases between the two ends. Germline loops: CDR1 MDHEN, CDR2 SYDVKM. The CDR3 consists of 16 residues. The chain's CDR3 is CASSLRAGRSGNTIYF. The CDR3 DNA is TGTGCCAGCAGTTTAAGGGCAGGCCGCTCTGGAAACACCATATATTTT.

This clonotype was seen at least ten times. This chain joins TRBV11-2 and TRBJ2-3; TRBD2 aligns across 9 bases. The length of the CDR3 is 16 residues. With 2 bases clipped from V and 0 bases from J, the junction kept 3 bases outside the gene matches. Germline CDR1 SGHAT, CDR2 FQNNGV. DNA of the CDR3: TGTGCCAGCAGCTTATGGAGCGGGAGGAGCACAGATACGCAGTATTTT. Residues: CASSLWSGRSTDTQYF.

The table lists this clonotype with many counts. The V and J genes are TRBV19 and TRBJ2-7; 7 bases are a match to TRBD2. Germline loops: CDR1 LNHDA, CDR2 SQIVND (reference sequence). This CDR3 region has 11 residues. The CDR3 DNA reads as TGTGCTGCGGGGGAAACCTACGAGCAGTACTTC. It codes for CAAGETYEQYF.

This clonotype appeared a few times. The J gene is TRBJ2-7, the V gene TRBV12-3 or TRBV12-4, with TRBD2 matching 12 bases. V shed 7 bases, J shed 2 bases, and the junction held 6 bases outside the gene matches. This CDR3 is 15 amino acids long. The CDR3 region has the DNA TGTGCCAGCACCGAGGGACTAGCGGGTGCCTACGAGCAGTACTTC. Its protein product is CASTEGLAGAYEQYF.

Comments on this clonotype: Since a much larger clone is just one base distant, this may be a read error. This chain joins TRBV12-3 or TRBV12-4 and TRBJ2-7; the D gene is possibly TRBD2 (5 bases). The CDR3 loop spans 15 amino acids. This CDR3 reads CASSSPSSGSYERYF. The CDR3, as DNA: TGTGCCAGCAGTTCACCCTCCAGCGGCTCCTACGAGCGGTACTTC.

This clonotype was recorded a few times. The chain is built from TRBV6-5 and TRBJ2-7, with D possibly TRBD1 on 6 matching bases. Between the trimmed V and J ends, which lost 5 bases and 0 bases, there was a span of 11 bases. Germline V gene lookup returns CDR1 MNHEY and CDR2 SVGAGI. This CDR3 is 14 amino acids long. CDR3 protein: CASSPRGYSYEQYF. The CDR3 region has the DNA TGTGCCAGCAGTCCCAGGGGATACTCCTACGAGCAGTACTTC.

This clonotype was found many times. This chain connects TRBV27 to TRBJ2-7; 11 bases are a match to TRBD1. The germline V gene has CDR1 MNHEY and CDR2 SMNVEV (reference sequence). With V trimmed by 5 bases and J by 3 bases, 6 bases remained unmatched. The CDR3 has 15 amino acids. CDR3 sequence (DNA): TGTGCCAGCAGTACCGGGACAGGGGGAGTCTACGAGCAGTACTTC. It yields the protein CASSTGTGGVYEQYF.

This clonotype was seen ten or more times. The CDR3 DNA is TGCGCCAGCAGCCAAGATTATAGCCGGGACAGGGATTTCGACGAGCAGTACTTC. It codes for CASSQDYSRDRDFDEQYF. This chain links TRBV4-1 with TRBJ2-7, with TRBD1 matching 9 bases. The trim removed 0 bases at V and 5 bases at J, leaving 14 bases unmatched. The CDR3 is 18 residues long. Germline loops: CDR1 MGHRA, CDR2 YSYEKL.

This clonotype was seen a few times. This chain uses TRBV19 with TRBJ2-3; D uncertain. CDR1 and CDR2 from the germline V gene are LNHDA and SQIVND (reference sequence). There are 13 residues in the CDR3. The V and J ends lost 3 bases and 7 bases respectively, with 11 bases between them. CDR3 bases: TGTGCCAGTAGTATTTTCCCGAGAAATACGCAGTATTTT. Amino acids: CASSIFPRNTQYF.

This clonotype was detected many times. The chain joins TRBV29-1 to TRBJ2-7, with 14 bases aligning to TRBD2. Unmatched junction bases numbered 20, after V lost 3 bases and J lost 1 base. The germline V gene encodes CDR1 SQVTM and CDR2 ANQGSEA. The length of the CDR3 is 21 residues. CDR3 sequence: CSVDGVAEVGTSGSGSYEQYF. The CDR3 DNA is TGCAGCGTTGATGGGGTGGCTGAGGTCGGGACTAGCGGGAGTGGGTCCTACGAGCAGTACTTC.

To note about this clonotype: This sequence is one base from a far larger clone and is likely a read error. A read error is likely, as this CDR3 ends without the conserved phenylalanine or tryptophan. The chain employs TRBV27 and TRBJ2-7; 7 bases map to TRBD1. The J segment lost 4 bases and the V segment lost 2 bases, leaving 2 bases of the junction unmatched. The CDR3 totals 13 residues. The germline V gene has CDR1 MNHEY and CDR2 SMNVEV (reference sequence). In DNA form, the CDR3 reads TGTGCCAGCAGTTTAGGGACAGCGTACGAGCAGTACTCC. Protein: CASSLGTAYEQYS.